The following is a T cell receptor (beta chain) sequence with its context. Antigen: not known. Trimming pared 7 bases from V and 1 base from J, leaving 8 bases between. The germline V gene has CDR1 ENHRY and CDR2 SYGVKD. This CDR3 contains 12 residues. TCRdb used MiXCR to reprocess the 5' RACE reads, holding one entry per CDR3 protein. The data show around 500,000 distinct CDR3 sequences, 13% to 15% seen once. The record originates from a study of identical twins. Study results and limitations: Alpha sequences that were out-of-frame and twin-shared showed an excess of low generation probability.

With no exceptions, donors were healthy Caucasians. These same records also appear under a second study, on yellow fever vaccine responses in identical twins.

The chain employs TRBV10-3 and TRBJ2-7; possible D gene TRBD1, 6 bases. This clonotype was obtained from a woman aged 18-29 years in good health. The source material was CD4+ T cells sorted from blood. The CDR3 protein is CAITTGSYEQYF. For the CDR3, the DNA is TGTGCCATCACTACAGGGTCCTACGAGCAGTACTTC.